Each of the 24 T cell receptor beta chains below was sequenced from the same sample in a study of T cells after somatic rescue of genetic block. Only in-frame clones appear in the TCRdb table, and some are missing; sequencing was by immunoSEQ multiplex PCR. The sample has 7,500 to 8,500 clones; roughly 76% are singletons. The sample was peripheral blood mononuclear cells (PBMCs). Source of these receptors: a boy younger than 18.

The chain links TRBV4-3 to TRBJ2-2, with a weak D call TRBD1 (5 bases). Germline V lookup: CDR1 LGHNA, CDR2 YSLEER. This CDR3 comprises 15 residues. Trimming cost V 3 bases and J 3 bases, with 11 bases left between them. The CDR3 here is CASSQEGDYTGELFF. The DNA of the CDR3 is TGCGCCAGCAGCCAGGAAGGGGATTACACCGGGGAGCTGTTTTTT.

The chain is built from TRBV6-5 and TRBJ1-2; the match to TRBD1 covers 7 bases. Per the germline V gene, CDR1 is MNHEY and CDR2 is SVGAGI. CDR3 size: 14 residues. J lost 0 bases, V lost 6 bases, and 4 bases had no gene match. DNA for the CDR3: TGTGCCAGCAGGACACAGGGGTCTAACTATGGCTACACCTTC. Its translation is CASRTQGSNYGYTF.

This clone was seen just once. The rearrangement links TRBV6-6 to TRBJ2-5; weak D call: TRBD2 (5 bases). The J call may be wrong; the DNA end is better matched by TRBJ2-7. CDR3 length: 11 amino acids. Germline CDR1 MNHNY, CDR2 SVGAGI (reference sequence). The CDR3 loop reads CASSPRGEQYF. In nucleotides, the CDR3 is TGTGCCAGCAGCCCCCGGGGCGAGCAGTACTTC.

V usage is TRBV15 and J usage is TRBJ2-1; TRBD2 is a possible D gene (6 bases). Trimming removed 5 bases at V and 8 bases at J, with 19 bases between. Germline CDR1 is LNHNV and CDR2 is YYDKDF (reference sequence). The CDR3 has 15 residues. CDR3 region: CATSGRGLARDEQFF. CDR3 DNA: TGTGCCACCAGCGGACGCGGGCTAGCGCGAGATGAGCAGTTCTTC. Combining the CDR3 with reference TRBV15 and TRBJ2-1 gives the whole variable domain DAMVIQNPRYQVTQFGKPVTLSCSQTLNHNVMYWYQQKSSQAPKLLFHYYDKDFNNEADTPDNFQSRRPNTSFCFLDIRSPGLGDTAMYLCATSGRGLARDEQFFGPGTRLTVL.

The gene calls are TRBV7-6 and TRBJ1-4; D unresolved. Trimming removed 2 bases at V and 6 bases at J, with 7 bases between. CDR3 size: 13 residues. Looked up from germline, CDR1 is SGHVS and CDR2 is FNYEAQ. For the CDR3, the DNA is TGTGCCAGCAGCTTACTGAGGGATGAAAAACTGTTTTTT. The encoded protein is CASSLLRDEKLFF.

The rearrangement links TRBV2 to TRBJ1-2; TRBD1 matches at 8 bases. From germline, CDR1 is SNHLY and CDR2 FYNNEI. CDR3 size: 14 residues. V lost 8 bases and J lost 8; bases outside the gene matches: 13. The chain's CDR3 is CASSPRTGGYGYTF. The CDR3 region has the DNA TGTGCCAGCTCCCCCAGAACAGGGGGTTACGGCTACACCTTC. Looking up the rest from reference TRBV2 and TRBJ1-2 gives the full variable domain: EPEVTQTPSHQVTQMGQEVILRCVPISNHLYFYWYRQILGQKVEFLVSFYNNEISEKSEIFDDQFSVERPDGSNFTLKIRSTKLEDSAMYFCASSPRTGGYGYTFGSGTRLTVV.

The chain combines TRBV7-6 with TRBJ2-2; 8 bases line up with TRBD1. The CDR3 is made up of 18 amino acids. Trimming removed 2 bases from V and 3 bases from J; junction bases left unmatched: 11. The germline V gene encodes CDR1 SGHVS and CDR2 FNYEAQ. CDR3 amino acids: CASSLLWGQEKDTGELFF. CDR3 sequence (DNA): TGTGCCAGCAGCTTATTATGGGGACAGGAGAAGGACACCGGGGAGCTGTTTTTT.

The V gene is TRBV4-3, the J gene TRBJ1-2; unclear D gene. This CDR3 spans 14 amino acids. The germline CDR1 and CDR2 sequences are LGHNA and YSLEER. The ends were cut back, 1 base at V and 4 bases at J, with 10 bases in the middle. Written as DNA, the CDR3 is TGCGCCAGCAGCCAAGGGAGGGTTGGCTATGGCTACACCTTC. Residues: CASSQGRVGYGYTF.

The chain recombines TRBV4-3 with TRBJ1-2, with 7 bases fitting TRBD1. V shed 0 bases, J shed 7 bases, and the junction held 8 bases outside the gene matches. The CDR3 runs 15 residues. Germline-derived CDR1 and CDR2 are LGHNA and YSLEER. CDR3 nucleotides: TGCGCCAGCAGCCAAGAGAGGGGGCTGATCAGTGGCTACACCTTC. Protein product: CASSQERGLISGYTF.

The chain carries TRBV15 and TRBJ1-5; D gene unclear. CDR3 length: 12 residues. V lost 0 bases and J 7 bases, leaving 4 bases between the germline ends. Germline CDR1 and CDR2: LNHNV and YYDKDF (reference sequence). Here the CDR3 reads CATSRDHQPQHF. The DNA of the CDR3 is TGTGCCACCAGCAGAGATCACCAGCCCCAGCATTTT.

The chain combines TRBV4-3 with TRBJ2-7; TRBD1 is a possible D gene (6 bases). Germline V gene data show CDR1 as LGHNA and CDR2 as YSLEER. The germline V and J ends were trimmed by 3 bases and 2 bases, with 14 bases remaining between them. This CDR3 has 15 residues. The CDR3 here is CASSQLQGPPYEQYF. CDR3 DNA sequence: TGCGCCAGCAGCCAGCTACAGGGTCCCCCCTACGAGCAGTACTTC.

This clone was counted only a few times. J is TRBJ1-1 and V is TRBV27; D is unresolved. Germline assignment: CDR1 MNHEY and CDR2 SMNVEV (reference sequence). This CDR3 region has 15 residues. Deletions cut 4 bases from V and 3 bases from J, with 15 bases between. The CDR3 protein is CASSSYKVPDTEAFF. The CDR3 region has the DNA TGTGCCAGCAGTTCATACAAGGTGCCTGACACTGAAGCTTTCTTT.

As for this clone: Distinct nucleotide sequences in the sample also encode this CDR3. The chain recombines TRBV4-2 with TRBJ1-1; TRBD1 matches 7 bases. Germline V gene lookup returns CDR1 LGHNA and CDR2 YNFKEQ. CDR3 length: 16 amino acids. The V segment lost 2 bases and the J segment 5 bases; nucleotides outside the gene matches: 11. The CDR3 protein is CASSQSTGIPNTEAFF. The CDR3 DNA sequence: TGTGCCAGCAGCCAATCGACAGGGATCCCGAATACTGAAGCTTTCTTT.

The CDR3 loop is CASSTQDGQSSYEQYF. As DNA, the CDR3 is TGTGCCAGCAGCACCCAGGATGGCCAAAGTTCCTACGAGCAGTACTTC. The rearrangement uses TRBV5-4 and TRBJ2-7; no firm D call. Trimming stripped 4 bases from V and 1 base from J, with 18 bases between. The germline V gene encodes CDR1 SGHNT and CDR2 YYREEE (reference sequence). The CDR3 length is 16 residues.

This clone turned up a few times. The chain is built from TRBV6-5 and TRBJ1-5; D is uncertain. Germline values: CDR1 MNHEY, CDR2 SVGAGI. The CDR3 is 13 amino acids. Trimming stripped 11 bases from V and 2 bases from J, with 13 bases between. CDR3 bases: TGTGCCCACTCCGAGGGTCGCAATCAGCCCCAGCATTTT. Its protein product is CAHSEGRNQPQHF.

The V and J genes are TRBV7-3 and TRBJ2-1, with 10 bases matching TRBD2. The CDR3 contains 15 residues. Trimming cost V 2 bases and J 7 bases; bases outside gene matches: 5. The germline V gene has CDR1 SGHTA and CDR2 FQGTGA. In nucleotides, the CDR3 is TGTGCCAGCAGCTTAGGGCTAGCGGGAGTTAATGAGCAGTTCTTC. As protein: CASSLGLAGVNEQFF.

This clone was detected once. The CDR3 is CASSDPGDRRMNTEAFF. The CDR3 nucleotides are TGTGCCAGCAGTGACCCGGGGGACAGGAGAATGAACACTGAAGCTTTCTTT. The rearrangement links TRBV6-4 to TRBJ1-1, with 8 nucleotides matching TRBD1. The V gene end was trimmed by 2 bases and the J gene end by 0 bases; junction bases not matched to a gene: 8. CDR1 is MRHNA, CDR2 SNTAGT, per germline. This CDR3 region has 17 residues.

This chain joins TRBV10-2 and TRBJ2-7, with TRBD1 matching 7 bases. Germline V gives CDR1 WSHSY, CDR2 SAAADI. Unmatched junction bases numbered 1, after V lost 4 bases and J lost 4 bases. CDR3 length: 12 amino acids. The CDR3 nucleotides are TGCGCCAGCAGTGGGGGACAGTACGAGCAGTACTTC. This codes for CASSGGQYEQYF.

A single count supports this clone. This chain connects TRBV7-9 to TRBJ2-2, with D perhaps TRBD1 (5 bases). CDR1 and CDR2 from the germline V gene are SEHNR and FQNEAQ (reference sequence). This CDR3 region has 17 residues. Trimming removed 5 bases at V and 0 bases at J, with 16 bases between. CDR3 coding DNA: TGTGCCAGCAGCCCTAGTATTGGGGCCACGAACACCGGGGAGCTGTTTTTT. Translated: CASSPSIGATNTGELFF.

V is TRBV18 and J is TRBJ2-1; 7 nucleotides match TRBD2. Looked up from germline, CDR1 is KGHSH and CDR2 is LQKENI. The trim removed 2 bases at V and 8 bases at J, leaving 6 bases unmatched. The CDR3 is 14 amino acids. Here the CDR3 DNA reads TGTGCCAGCTCACCAAGCCTAGCGGTTCATGAGCAGTTCTTC. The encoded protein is CASSPSLAVHEQFF.

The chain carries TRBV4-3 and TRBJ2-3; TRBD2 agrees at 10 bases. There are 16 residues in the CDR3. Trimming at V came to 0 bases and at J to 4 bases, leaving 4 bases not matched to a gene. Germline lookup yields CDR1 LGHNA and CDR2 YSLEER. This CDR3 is CASSQDPSGRPDTQYF. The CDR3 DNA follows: TGCGCCAGCAGCCAAGATCCTAGCGGGAGACCAGATACGCAGTATTTT.

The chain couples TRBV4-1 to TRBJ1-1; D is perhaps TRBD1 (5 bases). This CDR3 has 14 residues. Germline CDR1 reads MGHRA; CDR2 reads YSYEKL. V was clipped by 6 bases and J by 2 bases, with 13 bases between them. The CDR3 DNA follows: TGCGCCAGCAGGCTACAGGCCCGAAACACTGAAGCTTTCTTT. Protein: CASRLQARNTEAFF.

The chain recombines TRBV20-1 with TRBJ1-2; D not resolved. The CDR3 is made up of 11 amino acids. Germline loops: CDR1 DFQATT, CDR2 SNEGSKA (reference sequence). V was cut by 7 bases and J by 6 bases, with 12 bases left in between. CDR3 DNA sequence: TGCAGTGTTCGGGCTCTGGATGGCTACACCTTC. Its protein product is CSVRALDGYTF.

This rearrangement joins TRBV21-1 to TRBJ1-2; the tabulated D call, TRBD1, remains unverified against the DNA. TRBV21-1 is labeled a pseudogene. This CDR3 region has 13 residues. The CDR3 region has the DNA TGTGCCAGCACCCTGACAGGGAGTAGTGGCTACACCTTC. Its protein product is CASTLTGSSGYTF.